This TCR beta chain was identified in a study of OX40 agonist ivuxolimab in advanced cancers. At the level of the study: Participants averaged about 66 years of age (range roughly 23 to 90) and were 82.7% male.

This CDR3 has 16 amino acids. Germline CDR1 and CDR2: SGHNT and YYREEE (reference sequence). The J segment lost 3 bases and the V segment lost 2 bases, leaving 9 bases of the junction unmatched. Assay: immunoSEQ multiplex PCR; the TCRdb copy retains only in-frame clones and omits some. This sample has about 84,000 clones, with approximately 89% found just once. Sequences were derived from CD4+ or CD8+ T cells sorted from blood, sampled in a trial of the OX40 agonist ivuxolimab. The chain joins TRBV5-4 to TRBJ2-3; 7 nucleotides match TRBD2. This TCR derives from an adult with an advanced solid tumor such as melanoma, head and neck, liver or kidney cancer. DNA of the CDR3: TGTGCCAGCAGCTTAGAAGCGGGATTAGGGACAGATACGCAGTATTTT. Its translation is CASSLEAGLGTDTQYF.